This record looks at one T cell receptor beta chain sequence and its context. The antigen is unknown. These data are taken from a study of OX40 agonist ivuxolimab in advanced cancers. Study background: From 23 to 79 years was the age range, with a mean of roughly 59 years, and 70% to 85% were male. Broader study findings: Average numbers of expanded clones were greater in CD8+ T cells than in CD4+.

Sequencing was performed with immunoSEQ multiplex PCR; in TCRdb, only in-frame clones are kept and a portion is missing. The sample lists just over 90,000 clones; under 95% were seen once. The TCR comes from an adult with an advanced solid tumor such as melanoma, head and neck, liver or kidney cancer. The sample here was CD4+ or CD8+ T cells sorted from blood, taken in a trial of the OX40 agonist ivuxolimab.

The CDR3 region is CASSTDLGRDTQYF. The CDR3 nucleotides are TGTGCCAGCAGCACTGACCTTGGGCGAGATACGCAGTATTTT. This chain connects TRBV7-2 to TRBJ2-3; D remains ambiguous. The CDR3 is 14 amino acids. V shed 5 bases and J shed 5 bases, with 14 bases lying between them. The germline CDR1 and CDR2 sequences are SGHTA and FQGNSA. The full variable domain, rest sourced from reference TRBV7-2 and TRBJ2-3, is GAGVSQSPSNKVTEKGKDVELRCDPISGHTALYWYRQSLGQGLEFLIYFQGNSAPDKSGLPSDRFSAERTGGSVSTLTIQRTQQEDSAVYLCASSTDLGRDTQYFGPGTRLTVL.